Listed below are T cell receptor beta chains from one sample, sequenced in a study of read filtering for tumor transcriptome and immune sequencing. TCRdb redid the calling of the reads with MiXCR, one entry per CDR3 protein. The sample carries some 40,000 distinct CDR3 sequences, 12% recorded once. Specimen: a population of CD138-negative cells sorted from bone marrow. The receptors were gathered from a donor over 35 with multiple myeloma. Both conserved end residues are trimmed from each CDR3. Each record gives: V gene, CDR3 protein.

TRBV11-2 | ASSESINQPQH
TRBV6-1 | ASSTSQGRPQH
TRBV2 | ASTLSNTGELF
TRBV29-1 | SVEGRNGGWGTDTQY
TRBV12-3/TRBV12-4 | ASSQDPPSYEQY
TRBV10-3 | AISDAWTGYEQY
TRBV30 | AWADIVLT
TRBV5-1 | ASSRGVQLGGETQY
TRBV11-2 | ASSRGRLAGDNEQF
TRBV11-1 | ASSLIEELEQY
TRBV12-3/TRBV12-4 | ASSPPTGNYGYT
TRBV7-3 | ASSFGSGENEQF
TRBV4-2 | ASSQERGRTEAF
TRBV11-2 | ASRIGVAGSFEQF
TRBV28 | ASTLDGIGYEQY
TRBV11-2 | ASSSRDRGPLMF
TRBV3-1 | ASSQGLGRDSPLH
TRBV6-5 | ASSYLDEQY
TRBV20-1 | SARAGGETQY
TRBV28 | ASKTGTGPFGPEQF
TRBV12-3/TRBV12-4 | ASSSAGTAVWPQH
TRBV19 | ASNPGGSNQPQH
TRBV12-3/TRBV12-4 | DSGLARNQPQH
TRBV28 | ASSFQDSGELF
TRBV7-8 | ASSSPASGRYEQY
TRBV12-3/TRBV12-4 | ASGSYGTDTQY
TRBV7-2 | ASSSGQGSTQY
TRBV18 | ASSPRAQETQY
TRBV11-2 | ASSAQGYNEQF
TRBV6-1 | ASSEDVGNTGELF
TRBV30 | AWSESDQPQH
TRBV29-1 | SVVTAYSYEQY
TRBV11-3 | ASGSPAGSVETQY
TRBV15 | ATSSAVLAASSYNEQF
TRBV6-6 | ASTYSGGPLEQY
TRBV20-1 | SARQGYGNTIY
TRBV7-2 | ASSRPGWKRF
TRBV7-2 | ASSLGGESYEQY
TRBV2 | ASGESGPEAF
TRBV7-3 | ASSSDRGQPQH
TRBV29-1 | SVVPFSGTGDNQPQH
TRBV12-3/TRBV12-4 | ASSLTGGPYNEQF
TRBV7-3 | ASSKTVNTEAF
TRBV7-9 | ASTPVRSETQY
TRBV20-1 | SALSGGMNTEAF